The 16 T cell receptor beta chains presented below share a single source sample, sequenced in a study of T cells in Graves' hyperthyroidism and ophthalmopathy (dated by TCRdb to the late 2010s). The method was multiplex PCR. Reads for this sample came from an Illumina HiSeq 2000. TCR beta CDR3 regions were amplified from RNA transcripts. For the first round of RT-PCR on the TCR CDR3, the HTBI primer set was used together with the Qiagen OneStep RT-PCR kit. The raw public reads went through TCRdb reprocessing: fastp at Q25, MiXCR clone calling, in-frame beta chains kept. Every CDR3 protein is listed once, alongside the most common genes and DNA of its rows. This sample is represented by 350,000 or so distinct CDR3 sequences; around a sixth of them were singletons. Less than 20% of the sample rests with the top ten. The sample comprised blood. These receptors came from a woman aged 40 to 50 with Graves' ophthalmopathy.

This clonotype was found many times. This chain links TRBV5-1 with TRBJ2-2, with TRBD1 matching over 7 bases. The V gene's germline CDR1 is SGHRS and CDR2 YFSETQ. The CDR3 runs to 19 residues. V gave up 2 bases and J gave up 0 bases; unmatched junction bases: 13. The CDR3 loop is CASSFLVWTGDSNTGELFF. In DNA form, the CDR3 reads TGCGCCAGCAGCTTCTTAGTATGGACAGGCGACTCGAACACCGGGGAGCTGTTTTTT.

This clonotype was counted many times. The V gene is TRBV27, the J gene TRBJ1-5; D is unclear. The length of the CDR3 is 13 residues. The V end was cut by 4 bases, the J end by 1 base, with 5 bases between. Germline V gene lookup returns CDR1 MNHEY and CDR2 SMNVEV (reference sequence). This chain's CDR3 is CASSSYSNQPQHF. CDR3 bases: TGTGCCAGCAGTTCCTACAGCAATCAGCCCCAGCATTTT.

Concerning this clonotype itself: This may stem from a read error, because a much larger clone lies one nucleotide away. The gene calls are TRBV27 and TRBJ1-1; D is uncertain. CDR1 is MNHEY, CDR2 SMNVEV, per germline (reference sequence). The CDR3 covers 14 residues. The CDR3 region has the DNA TGTGCCAGCAGTCAGAGCGGGAGGTTGACTGAAGATTTCTTT. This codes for CASSQSGRLTEDFF.

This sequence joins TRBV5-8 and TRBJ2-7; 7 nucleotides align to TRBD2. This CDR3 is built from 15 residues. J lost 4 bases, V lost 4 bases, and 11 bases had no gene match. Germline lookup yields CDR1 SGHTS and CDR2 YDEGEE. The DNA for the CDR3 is TGTGCCAGCAGCCCGACCGTGGGGGGGGGGTACGAGCAGTACTTC. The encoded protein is CASSPTVGGGYEQYF.

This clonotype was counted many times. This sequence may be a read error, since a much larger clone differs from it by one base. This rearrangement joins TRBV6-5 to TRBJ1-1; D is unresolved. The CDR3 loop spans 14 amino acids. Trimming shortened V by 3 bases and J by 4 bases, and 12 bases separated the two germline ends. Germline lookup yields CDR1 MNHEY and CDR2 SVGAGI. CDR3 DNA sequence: TGTGCCAGCAGTTATAGACCGTTGAGCACTGAAGCTTTCTTT. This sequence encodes CASSYRPLSTEAFF.

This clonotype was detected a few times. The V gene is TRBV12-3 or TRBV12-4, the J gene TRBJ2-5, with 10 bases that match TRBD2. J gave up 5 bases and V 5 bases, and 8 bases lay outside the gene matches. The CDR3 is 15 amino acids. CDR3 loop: CASSAGLAHRETQYF. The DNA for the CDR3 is TGTGCCAGCAGTGCGGGACTAGCGCATAGGGAGACCCAGTACTTC.

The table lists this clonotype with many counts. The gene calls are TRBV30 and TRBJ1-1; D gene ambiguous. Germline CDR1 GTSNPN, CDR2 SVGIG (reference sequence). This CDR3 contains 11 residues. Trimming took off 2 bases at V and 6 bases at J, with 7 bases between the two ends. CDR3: CAWSPESEAFF. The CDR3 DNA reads TGTGCCTGGAGTCCGGAATCTGAAGCTTTCTTT.

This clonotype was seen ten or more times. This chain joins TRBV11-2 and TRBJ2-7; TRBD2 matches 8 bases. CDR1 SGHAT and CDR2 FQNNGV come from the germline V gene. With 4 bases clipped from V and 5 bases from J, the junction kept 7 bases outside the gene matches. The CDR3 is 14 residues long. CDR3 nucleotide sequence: TGTGCCAGCAGCTCCAACCAACTAGCGGACGAGCAGTACTTC. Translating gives CASSSNQLADEQYF.

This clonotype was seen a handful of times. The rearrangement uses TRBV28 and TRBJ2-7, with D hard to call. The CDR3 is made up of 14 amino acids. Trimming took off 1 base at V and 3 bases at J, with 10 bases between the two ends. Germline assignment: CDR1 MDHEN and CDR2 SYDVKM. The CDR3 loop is CASSLSGPDYEQYF. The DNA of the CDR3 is TGTGCCAGCAGTTTATCCGGGCCGGACTACGAGCAGTACTTC.

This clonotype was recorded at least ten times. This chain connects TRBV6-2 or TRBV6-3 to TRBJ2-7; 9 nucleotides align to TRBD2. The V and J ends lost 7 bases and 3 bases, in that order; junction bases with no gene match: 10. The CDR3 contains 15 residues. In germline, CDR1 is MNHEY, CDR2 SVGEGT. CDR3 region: CASTGTSRGYYEQYF. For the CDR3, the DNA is TGTGCCAGCACCGGGACTAGCCGAGGATACTACGAGCAGTACTTC.

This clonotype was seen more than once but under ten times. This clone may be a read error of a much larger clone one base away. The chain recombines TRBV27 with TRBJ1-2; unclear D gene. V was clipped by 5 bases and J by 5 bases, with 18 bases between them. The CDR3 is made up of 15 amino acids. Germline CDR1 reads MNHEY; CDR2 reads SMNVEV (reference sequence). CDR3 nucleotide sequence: TGTGCCAGCAGTCCGGGGATAGTAGGAGCGTATGGCTACACCTTC. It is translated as CASSPGIVGAYGYTF.

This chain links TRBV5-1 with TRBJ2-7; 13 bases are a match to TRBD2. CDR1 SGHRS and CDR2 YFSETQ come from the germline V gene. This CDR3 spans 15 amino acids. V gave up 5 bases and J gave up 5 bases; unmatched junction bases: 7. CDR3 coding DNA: TGCGCCAGCAGTCCGGGGGGGACTAGCGGGAACGAGCAGTACTTC. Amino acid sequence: CASSPGGTSGNEQYF.

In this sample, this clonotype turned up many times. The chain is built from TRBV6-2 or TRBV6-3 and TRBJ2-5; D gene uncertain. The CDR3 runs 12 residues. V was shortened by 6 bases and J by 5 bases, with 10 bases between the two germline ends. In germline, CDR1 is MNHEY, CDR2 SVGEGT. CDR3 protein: CASSRSVETQYF. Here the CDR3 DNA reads TGTGCCAGCAGCCGCTCGGTGGAGACCCAGTACTTC.

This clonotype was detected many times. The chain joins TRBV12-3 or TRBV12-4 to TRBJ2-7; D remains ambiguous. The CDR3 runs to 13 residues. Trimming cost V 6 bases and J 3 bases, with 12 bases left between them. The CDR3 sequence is CASRRDGDYEQYF. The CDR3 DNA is TGTGCCAGCAGACGAGACGGAGACTACGAGCAGTACTTC.

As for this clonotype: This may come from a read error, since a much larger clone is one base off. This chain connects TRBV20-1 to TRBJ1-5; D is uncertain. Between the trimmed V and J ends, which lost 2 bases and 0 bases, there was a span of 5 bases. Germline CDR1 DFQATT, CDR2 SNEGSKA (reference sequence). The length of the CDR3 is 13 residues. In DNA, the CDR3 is TGCAGTGCTAGATGGGATAGCAATCAGCCCCAGCATTTT. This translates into CSARWDSNQPQHF.

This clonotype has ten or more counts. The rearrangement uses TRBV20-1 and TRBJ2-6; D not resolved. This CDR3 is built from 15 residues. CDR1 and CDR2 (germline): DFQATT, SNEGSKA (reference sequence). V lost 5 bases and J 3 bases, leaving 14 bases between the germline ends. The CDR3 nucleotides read TGCAGTGCTCCACAGCAACTCGGTGGGGCCAACGTCCTGACTTTC. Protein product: CSAPQQLGGANVLTF.